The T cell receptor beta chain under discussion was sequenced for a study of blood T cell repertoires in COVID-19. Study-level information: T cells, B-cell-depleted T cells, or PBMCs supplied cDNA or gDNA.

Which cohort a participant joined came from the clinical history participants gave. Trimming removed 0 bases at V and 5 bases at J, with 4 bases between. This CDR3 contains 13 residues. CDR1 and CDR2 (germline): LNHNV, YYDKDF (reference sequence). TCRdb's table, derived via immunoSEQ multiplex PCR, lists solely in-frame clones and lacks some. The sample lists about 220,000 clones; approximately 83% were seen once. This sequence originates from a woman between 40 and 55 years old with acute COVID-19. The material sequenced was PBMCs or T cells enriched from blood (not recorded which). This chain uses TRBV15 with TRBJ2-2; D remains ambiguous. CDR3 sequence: CATSRDFTGELFF. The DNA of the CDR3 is TGTGCCACCAGCAGAGACTTTACCGGGGAGCTGTTTTTT.